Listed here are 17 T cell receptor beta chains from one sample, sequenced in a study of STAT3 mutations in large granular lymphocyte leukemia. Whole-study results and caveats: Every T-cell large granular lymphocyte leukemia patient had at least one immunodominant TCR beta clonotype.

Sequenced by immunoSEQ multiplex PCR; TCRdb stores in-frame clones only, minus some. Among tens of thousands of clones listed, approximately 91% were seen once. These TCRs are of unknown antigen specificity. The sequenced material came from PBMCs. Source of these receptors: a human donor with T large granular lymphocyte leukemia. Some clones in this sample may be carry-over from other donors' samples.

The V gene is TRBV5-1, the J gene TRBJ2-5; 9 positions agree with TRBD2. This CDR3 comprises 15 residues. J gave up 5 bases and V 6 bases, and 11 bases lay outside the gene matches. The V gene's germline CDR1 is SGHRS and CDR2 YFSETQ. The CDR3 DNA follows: TGCGCCAGCAATTGGATAGCGGGGGCTAATGAGACCCAGTACTTC. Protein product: CASNWIAGANETQYF.

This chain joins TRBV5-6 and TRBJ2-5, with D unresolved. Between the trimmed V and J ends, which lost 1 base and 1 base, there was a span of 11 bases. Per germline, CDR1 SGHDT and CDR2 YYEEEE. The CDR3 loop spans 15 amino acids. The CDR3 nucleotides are TGTGCCAGCAGCTTGTATACGGGTCTCCAAGAGACCCAGTACTTC. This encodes CASSLYTGLQETQYF.

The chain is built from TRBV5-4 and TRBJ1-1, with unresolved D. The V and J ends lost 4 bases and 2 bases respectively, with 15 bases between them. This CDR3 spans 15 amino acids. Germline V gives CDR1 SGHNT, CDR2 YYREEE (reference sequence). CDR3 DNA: TGTGCCAGCAGCCCTACTAAAGGTGTCAACACTGAAGCTTTCTTT. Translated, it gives CASSPTKGVNTEAFF.

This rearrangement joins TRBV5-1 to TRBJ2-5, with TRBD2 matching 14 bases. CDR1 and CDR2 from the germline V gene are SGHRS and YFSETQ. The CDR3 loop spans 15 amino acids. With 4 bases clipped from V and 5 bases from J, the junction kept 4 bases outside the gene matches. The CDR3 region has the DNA TGCGCCAGCAGCAGGACTAGCGGGGGGATCGAGACCCAGTACTTC. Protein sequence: CASSRTSGGIETQYF.

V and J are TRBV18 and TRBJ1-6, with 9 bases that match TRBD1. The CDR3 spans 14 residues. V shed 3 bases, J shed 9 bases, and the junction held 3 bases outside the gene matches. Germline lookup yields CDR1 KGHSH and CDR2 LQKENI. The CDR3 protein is CASSPGQGFSPLHF. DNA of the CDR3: TGTGCCAGCTCACCCGGACAGGGGTTTTCACCCCTCCACTTT.

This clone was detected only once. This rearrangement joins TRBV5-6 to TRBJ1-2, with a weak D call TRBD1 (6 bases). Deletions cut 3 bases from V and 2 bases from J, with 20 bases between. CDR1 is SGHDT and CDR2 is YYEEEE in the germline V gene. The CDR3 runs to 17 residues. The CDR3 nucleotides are TGTGCCAGCAGCTCGACCCCACAGGGAGGGAGAAACTATGGCTACACCTTC. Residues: CASSSTPQGGRNYGYTF.

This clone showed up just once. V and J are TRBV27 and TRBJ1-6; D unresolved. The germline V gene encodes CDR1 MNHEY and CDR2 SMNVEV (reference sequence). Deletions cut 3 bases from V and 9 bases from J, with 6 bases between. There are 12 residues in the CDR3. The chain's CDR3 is CASSFPGSPLHF. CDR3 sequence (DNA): TGTGCCAGCAGTTTTCCGGGTTCACCCCTCCACTTT.

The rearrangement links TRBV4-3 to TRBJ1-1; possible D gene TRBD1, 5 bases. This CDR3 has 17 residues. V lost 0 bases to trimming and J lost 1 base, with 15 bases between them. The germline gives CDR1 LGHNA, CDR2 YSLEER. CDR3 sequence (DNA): TGCGCCAGCAGCCAAGAAGCGAGGGGAATACAGAACACTGAAGCTTTCTTT. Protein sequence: CASSQEARGIQNTEAFF.

The CDR3 nucleotides read TGTGCCAGTAGTATAGATAGCGGGTTTGGTCAGCCCCAGCATTTT. Its protein is CASSIDSGFGQPQHF. The J gene is TRBJ1-5, the V gene TRBV19; D gene ambiguous. The CDR3 has 15 amino acids. V dropped 0 bases and J dropped 6 bases, with 12 bases sitting between them. CDR1 and CDR2 (germline): LNHDA, SQIVND (reference sequence).

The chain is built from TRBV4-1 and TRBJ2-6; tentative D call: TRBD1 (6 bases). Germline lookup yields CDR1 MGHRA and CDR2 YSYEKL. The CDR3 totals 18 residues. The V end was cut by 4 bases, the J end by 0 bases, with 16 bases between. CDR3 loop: CASSPTRDTASGANVLTF. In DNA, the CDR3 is TGCGCCAGCAGCCCCACCAGGGACACCGCCTCTGGGGCCAACGTCCTGACTTTC.

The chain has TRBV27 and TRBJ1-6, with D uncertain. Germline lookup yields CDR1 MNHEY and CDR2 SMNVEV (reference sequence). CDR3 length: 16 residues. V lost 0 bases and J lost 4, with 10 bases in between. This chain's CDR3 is CASSLSWGGYNSPLHF. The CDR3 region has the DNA TGTGCCAGCAGTTTATCATGGGGAGGATATAATTCACCCCTCCACTTT.

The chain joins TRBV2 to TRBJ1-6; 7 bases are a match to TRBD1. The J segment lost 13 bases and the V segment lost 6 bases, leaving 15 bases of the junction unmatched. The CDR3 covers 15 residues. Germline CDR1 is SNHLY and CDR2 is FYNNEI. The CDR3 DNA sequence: TGTGCCAGCAGGCTCGACAGGGCAATGCCCGATCCCCTCCACTTT. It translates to CASRLDRAMPDPLHF.

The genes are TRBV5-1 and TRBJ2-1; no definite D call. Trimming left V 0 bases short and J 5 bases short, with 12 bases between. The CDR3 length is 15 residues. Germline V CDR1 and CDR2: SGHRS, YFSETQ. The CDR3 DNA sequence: TGCGCCAGCAGCTTGGTGGGTGTTCAGAACAATGAGCAGTTCTTC. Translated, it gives CASSLVGVQNNEQFF.

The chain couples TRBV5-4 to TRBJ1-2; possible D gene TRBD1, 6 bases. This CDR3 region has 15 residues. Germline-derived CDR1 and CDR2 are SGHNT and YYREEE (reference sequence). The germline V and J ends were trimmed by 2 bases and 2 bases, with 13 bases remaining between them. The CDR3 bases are TGTGCCAGCAGCTTCGACCGCGGACAGAACTATGGCTACACCTTC. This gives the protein CASSFDRGQNYGYTF.

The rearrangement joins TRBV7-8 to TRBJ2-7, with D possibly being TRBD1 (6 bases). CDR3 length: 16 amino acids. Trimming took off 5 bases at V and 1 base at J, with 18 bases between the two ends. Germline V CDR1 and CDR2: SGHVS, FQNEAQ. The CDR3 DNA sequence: TGTGCCAGCAGCCCCGGTCTGGGGGCCTCGTCCTACGAGCAGTACTTC. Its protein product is CASSPGLGASSYEQYF.

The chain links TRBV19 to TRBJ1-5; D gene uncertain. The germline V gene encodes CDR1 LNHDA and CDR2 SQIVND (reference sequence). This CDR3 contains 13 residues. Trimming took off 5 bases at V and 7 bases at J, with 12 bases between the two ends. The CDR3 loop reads CASSLQSGQPQHF. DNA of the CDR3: TGTGCCAGTAGTTTACAGTCCGGGCAGCCCCAGCATTTT.

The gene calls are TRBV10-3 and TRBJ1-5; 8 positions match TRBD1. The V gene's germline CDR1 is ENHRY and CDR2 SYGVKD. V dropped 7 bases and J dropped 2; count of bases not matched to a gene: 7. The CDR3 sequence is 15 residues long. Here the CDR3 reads CAIKAGTGGNQPQHF. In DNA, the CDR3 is TGTGCCATCAAGGCCGGGACAGGCGGCAATCAGCCCCAGCATTTT.